This T cell receptor (beta chain) originates from a study of response to subunit inactivated influenza vaccine. TCRdb ran MiXCR on the RT-PCR reads and lists one entry per CDR3 protein. Among about half a million distinct CDR3 sequences listed, 9.5% to 12% were seen once. The length of the CDR3 is 15 residues. Germline V gene lookup returns CDR1 SGHVS and CDR2 FQNEAQ. V was shortened by 2 bases and J by 0 bases, with 11 bases between the two germline ends. This clonotype was counted only a few times. The antigen remains undetermined. Study conclusions and caveats: T cells newly recruited by each seasonal influenza vaccination are few, the authors suggested.

The chain has TRBV7-8 and TRBJ2-7, with D possibly matching TRBD2 (5 bases). This sequence was found in a man aged 50 to 60 who received an inactivated influenza vaccine. The source was PBMCs from blood, collected more than 35 days after vaccination. As DNA, the CDR3 is TGTGCCAGCAGCTTAAACCCGGGGAGCTCCTACGAGCAGTACTTC. Its translation: CASSLNPGSSYEQYF.